This T cell receptor (beta chain) was found in a study of blood T cells in healthy people across ages. Notes on the study in general: The lack of PBMC sorting stopped any conclusive naive versus antigen-experienced comparison.

Alongside a J-beta primer mix, a sample-barcoded 5' primer served in a second PCR lasting roughly 7 to 12 cycles. A 12-random-nucleotide template-switch adaptor tagged each cDNA molecule. TCRdb re-derived calls from the 5' RACE reads in MiXCR, one entry per CDR3 protein. The table lists roughly 800,000 distinct CDR3 sequences, 25% of them singletons, with around 3.6% in the top ten. This clonotype was seen only a few times. Its cognate antigen is unknown. V lost 0 bases, J lost 0 bases, and 9 bases lay in between. Germline CDR1 is LGHNA and CDR2 is YSLEER. The CDR3 is 16 residues long. These data were also reused for a study on T cells of mothers and their children. That report notes: Material was donated by three healthy Caucasian mothers and their six children. Compared with unrelated pairs, related mother-child pairs had slightly higher, non-significant overlap.

This clonotype was obtained from a boy aged 10-17 years in good health. The chain recombines TRBV4-3 with TRBJ2-1; maybe TRBD1 (6 bases). The sample comprised blood. In DNA, the CDR3 is TGCGCCAGCAGCCAAGATCCACAGGGCTCCTACAATGAGCAGTTCTTC. This translates into CASSQDPQGSYNEQFF.